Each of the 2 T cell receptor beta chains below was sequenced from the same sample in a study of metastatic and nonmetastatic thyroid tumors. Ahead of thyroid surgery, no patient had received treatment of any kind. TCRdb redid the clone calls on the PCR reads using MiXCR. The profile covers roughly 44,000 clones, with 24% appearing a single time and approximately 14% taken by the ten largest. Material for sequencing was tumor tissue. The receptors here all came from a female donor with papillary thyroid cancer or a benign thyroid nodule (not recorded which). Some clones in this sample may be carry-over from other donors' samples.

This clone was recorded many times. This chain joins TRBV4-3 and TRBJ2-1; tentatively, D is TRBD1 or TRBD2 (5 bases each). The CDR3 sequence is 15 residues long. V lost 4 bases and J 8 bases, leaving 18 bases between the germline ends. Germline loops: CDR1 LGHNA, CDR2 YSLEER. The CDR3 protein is CASSRIGAHGDEQFF. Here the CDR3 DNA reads TGCGCCAGCAGCCGTATTGGGGCCCACGGGGATGAGCAGTTCTTC.

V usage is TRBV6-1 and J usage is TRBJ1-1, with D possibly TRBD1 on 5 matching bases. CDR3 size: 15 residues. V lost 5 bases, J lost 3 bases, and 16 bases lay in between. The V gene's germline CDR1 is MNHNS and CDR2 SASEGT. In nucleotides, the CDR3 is TGTGCCAGCAGTCCCTACGGGACCTTGCACACTGAAGCTTTCTTT. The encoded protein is CASSPYGTLHTEAFF.